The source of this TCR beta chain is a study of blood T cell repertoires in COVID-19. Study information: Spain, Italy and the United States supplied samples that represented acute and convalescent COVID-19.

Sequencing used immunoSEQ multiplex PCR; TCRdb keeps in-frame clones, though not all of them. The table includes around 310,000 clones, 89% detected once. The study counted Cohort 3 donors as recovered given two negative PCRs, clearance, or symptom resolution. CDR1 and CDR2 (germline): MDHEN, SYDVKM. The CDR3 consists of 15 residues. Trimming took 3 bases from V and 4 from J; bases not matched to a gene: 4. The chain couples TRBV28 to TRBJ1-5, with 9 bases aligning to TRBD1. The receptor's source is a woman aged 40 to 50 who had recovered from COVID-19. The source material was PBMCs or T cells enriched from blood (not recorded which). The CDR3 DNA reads TGTGCCAGCAGTTTGACAGGGGGAGGTAATCAGCCCCAGCATTTT. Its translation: CASSLTGGGNQPQHF.